This T cell receptor (beta chain) emerged from a study of breast tumors, draining lymph nodes, adjacent tissues. Germline V gene data show CDR1 as MGHRA and CDR2 as YSYEKL. This CDR3 region has 13 residues. Trimming took off 0 bases at V and 4 bases at J, with 7 bases between the two ends. This clonotype occurred many times. Its antigen is not known. Study-level points and caveats: Data only fit, rather than demonstrated, lymph node origin of most tumor T cells.

TCRdb re-analysed the multiplex PCR reads in MiXCR, keeping a single row per CDR3 protein. The sample yields approximately 100,000 distinct CDR3 sequences, 21% seen once. Samples came from axillary lymph nodes draining the breast cancer. This receptor was obtained from a female donor with breast cancer. Some clones in this sample may be carry-over from other donors' samples. The chain links TRBV4-1 to TRBJ2-7, with D unclear. Sequencing input: axillary lymph node tissue. The CDR3 DNA sequence: TGCGCCAGCAGCCAAGACAGAGCATACGAGCAGTACTTC. As protein: CASSQDRAYEQYF.